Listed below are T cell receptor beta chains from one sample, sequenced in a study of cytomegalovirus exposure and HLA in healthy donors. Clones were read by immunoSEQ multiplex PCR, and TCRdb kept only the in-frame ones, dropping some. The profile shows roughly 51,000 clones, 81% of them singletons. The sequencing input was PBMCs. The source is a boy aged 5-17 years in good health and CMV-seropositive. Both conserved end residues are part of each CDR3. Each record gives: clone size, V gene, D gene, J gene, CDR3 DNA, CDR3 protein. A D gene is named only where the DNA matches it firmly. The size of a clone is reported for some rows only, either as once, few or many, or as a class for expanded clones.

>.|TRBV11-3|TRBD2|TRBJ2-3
TGTGCCAGCGGGAATAGCGGGCACCCGGATACGCAGTATTTT
CASGNSGHPDTQYF
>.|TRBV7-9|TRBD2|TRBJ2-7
TGTGCCAGCAGCCCTCCCCAGCGGGGGCTTTCCTACGAGCAGTACTTC
CASSPPQRGLSYEQYF
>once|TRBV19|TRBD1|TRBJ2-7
TGTGCCAGTATGGAGGGGACAGGGGGCTTCGAGCAGTACTTC
CASMEGTGGFEQYF
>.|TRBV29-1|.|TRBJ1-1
TGCAGCGTTGAATATGACACTGAAGCTTTCTTT
CSVEYDTEAFF
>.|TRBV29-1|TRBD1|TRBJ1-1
TGCAGCGTCCTGACAGGGACTGAAGCTTTCTTT
CSVLTGTEAFF
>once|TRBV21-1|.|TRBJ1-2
TGTGCCAGCAGCAAAGGAGGATCGGACATAGGCTACACCTTC
CASSKGGSDIGYTF
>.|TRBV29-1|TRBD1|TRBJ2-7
TGCAGCGTCGGGGACAGGACTCTCTCCTACGAGCAGTACTTC
CSVGDRTLSYEQYF
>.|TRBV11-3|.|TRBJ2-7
TGTGCCAGCAGCCTCGACAGTTTTTCCTACGAGCAGTACTTC
CASSLDSFSYEQYF
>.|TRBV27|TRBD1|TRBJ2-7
TGTGCCAGCAGTCCAGATTATGGACAGGTCGAGCAGTACTTC
CASSPDYGQVEQYF
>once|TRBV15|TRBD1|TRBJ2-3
TGTGCCACCAGCAGTGCCGTCCCGGGACAGGGTTTCACAGATACGCAGTATTTT
CATSSAVPGQGFTDTQYF
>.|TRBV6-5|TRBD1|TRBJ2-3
TGTGCCAGCAGTGAACCGGGACAGTCGCAGTATTTT
CASSEPGQSQYF
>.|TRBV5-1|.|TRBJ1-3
TGCGCCAGCAGATTAACGGGGGGGACTGGAAACACCATATATTTT
CASRLTGGTGNTIYF
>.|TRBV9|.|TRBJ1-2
TGTGCCAGCAGCGTGAGAGACAGGCAAAACTATGGCTACACCTTC
CASSVRDRQNYGYTF
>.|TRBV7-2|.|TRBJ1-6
TGTGCCAGCAGCCGGGCTTCCTCGGGATCACCCCTCCACTTT
CASSRASSGSPLHF
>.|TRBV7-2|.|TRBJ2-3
TGTGCCAGCAGCGCCCGGGACTCCCATTTT
CASSARDSHF
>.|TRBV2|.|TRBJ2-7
TGTGCCAGCAGTGTCGACGAGCAGTACTTC
CASSVDEQYF
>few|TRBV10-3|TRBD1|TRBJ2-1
TGTGCCATCAGCCCCGGGACAGGGCGTCGAAATGAGCAGTTCTTC
CAISPGTGRRNEQFF
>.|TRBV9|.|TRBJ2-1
TGTGCCAGCAGCGTAGGGACAGATTACAATGAGCAGTTCTTC
CASSVGTDYNEQFF
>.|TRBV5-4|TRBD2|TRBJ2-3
TGTGCCAGCAGCTCCGATATTTTGACTAGCGAGTCCGCAGATACGCAGTATTTT
CASSSDILTSESADTQYF
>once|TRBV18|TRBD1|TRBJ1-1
TGTGCCAGCTCACCACTCCCCAGCAGGGGGTTGGGAGGCACTGAAGCTTTCTTT
CASSPLPSRGLGGTEAFF
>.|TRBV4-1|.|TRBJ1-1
TGCGCCAGCAGCCGCGAAGCGAGGGGGGGGAACACTGAAGCTTTCTTT
CASSREARGGNTEAFF
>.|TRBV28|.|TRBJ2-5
TGTGCCAGCAGTTTCTGGGACATTCAAGAGACCCAGTACTTC
CASSFWDIQETQYF
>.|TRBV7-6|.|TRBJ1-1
TGTGCCAGCAGCTTTCCCGGCAGGGAAGCTTTCTTT
CASSFPGREAFF
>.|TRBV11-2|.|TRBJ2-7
TGTGCCAGCAGCACTGGCGAGCGATCGGTGCAGTACTTC
CASSTGERSVQYF
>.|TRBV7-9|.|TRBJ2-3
TGTGCCAGCAGCCTTCGACAGGAGAGCACAGATACGCAGTATTTT
CASSLRQESTDTQYF
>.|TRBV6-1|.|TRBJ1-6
TGTGCCAGCAGTGCCAGACGGGATTCACCCCTCCACTTT
CASSARRDSPLHF
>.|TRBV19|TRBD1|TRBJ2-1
TGTGCCAGTCGGACAGGGAACAATGAGCAGTTCTTC
CASRTGNNEQFF
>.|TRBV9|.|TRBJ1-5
TGTGCCAGCTCCGAGTGGGGGACTCAGCGGCCCCAGCATTTT
CASSEWGTQRPQHF
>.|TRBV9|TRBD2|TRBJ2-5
TGTGCCAGCAGCGTAGCTGGGTTCGGCGGGGGATCCGAAGAGACCCAGTACTTC
CASSVAGFGGGSEETQYF
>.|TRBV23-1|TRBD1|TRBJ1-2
TGCGCCAGCAGTCAATCGGGACAGGGTGGCGGCTACACCTTC
CASSQSGQGGGYTF
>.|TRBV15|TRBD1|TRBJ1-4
TGTGCCACCAGCAGAGTAACAGGGGTAGCTAATGAAAAACTGTTTTTT
CATSRVTGVANEKLFF
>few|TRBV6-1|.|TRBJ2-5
TGTGCCAGCGGCTTAGACTACCAAGAGACCCAGTACTTC
CASGLDYQETQYF
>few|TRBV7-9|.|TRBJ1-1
TGTGCCAGCAGCTTCGTGGGGGGTTCCACTGAAGCTTTCTTT
CASSFVGGSTEAFF
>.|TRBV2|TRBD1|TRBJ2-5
TGTGCCAGCAGTGGATTATTTGACAGGGAAGAGACCCAGTACTTC
CASSGLFDREETQYF
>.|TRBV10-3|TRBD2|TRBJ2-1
TGTGCCATCAGTGAGACCGTCCTAGCGGGGGGGAACAATGAGCAGTTCTTC
CAISETVLAGGNNEQFF
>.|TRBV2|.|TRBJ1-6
TGTGCCAGCAGGAGGAGACAGCTTCTTGATTCACCCCTCCACTTT
CASRRRQLLDSPLHF
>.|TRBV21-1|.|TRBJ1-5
TGTGCCAGCAGCAAATTCAGGGAGCCCCAGCATTTT
CASSKFREPQHF
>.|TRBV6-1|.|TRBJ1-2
TGTGCCAGCAGTGGTGAACAGTTATATGGCTACACCTTC
CASSGEQLYGYTF
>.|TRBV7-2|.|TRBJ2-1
TGTGCCAGCAGCTTAGCGTTGGGGGGTGAGCAGTTCTTC
CASSLALGGEQFF
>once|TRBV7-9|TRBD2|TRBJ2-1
TGTGCCAGCAGCCAAGACGGCGGGGGGTACAATGAGCAGTTCTTC
CASSQDGGGYNEQFF
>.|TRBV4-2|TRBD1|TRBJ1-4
TGTGCCACCCAGTCCCGGGACAGGGAAAAACTGTTTTTT
CATQSRDREKLFF